This is a list of T cell receptor beta chains from one sample in a study of blood T cell repertoires in COVID-19. Libraries were prepared by immunoSEQ multiplex PCR; TCRdb keeps only in-frame clonotypes and omits some of them. In the table there are a few hundred thousand clones, approximately 88% of which are singletons. Specimen: PBMCs or T cells enriched from blood (not recorded which). These receptors were taken from a man aged 18 to 30 with acute COVID-19. Both conserved end residues are part of each CDR3. A clone size is listed for some rows: how often the clone was seen (once, few, many), or a class if it is expanded.

clone_size: once; cdr3_length: 13; j_call: TRBJ2-5; v_call: TRBV6-5; cdr3_aa: CASSYSGEKTQYF
clone_size: NA; cdr3_length: 17; j_call: TRBJ1-1; v_call: TRBV4-1; cdr3_aa: CASSPGTGAYLNTEAFF
clone_size: NA; cdr3_length: 15; j_call: TRBJ1-1; v_call: TRBV10-3; cdr3_aa: CAIHGTGHMNTEAFF
clone_size: NA; cdr3_length: 15; j_call: TRBJ2-5; v_call: TRBV29-1; cdr3_aa: CSVELGGLRQETQYF
clone_size: few; cdr3_length: 16; j_call: TRBJ2-1; v_call: TRBV28; cdr3_aa: CASSRATGGWYNEQFF
clone_size: NA; cdr3_length: 13; j_call: TRBJ2-5; v_call: TRBV28; cdr3_aa: CASSSYIEETQYF
clone_size: NA; cdr3_length: 17; j_call: TRBJ1-3; v_call: TRBV5-1; cdr3_aa: CASSSAPGGSSGNTIYF
clone_size: NA; cdr3_length: 16; j_call: TRBJ2-7; v_call: TRBV24-1; cdr3_aa: CATSDPTSGVGYEQYF
clone_size: NA; cdr3_length: 13; j_call: TRBJ2-1; v_call: TRBV12-3/TRBV12-4; cdr3_aa: CASSFVGGDEQFF
clone_size: NA; cdr3_length: 16; j_call: TRBJ2-7; v_call: TRBV6-1; cdr3_aa: CASSEVVTSFCYEQYF
clone_size: once; cdr3_length: 14; j_call: TRBJ2-3; v_call: TRBV28; cdr3_aa: CASRWTGGTDTQYF
clone_size: NA; cdr3_length: 15; j_call: TRBJ2-1; v_call: TRBV6-5; cdr3_aa: CASSPRQGASGEQFF
clone_size: NA; cdr3_length: 13; j_call: TRBJ2-2; v_call: TRBV2; cdr3_aa: CATGTENTGELFF
clone_size: NA; cdr3_length: 15; j_call: TRBJ1-4; v_call: TRBV7-9; cdr3_aa: CASSPNRGRGEKLFF